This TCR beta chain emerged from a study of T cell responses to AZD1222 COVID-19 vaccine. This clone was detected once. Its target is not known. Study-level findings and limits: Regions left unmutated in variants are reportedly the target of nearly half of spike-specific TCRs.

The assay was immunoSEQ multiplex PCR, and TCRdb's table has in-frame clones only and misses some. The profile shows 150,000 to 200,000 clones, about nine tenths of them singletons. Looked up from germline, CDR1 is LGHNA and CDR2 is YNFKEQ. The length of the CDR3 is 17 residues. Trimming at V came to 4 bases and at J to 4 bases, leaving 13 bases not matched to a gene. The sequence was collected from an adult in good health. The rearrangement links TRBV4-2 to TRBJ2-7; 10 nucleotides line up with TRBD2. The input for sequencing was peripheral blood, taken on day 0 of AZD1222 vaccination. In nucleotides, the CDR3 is TGTGCCAGCAGCCGCACTAGCGGGAACCAAAAGACGTACGAGCAGTACTTC. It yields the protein CASSRTSGNQKTYEQYF.